The entry below describes one TCR beta chain. There is no known antigen for this receptor. Base qualities are missing; no much larger clone stands one base away. V ends up 4 bases short and J 7 bases short, with an unmatched junction base count of 5. The CDR3 runs 14 residues from the cysteine to the phenylalanine. The DNA shown is the 42-base CDR3, in frame from base 1. CDR1 and CDR2 (SNHLY, FYNNEI) derive from the germline V gene. Unstimulated PBMCs, after thawing, were stained for CD3, CD4 and CD8 and then FACS-sorted into CD3+CD4+ and CD3+CD8+ populations. Randomization to immunosuppression withdrawal applied to every one of the 8 studied subjects. Genomic DNA was isolated with the Qiagen DNeasy Blood and Tissue Kit. This record comes from a study of T cell clones after liver transplantation (dated by TCRdb to between 2018 and 2021). In the study overall: The samples were obtained from ITN030ST, a randomized trial that attempted immunosuppression withdrawal within 2 years after liver transplantation. Donor-reactive T cell clones were identified by TCRbeta sequencing after a pre-transplant mixed lymphocyte reaction and then tracked in post-transplant blood. As an antigen-independent comparator for donor-reactive sequences, third party-reactive TCRbeta sequences were also identified from pre-transplant MLRs. Of the eight recipients, three were HCV-positive, while the remaining recipients had been transplanted for non-autoimmune, non-viral indications. Subjects received no induction therapy and standard immunosuppression until randomization at 12-24 months post-transplant. Tolerance was defined as complete withdrawal of immunosuppression for at least one year without a rise in liver enzymes beyond twice the upper limit of normal. Blood samples were collected pre-transplant, pre-randomization before withdrawal, and post-randomization after either complete withdrawal or failed withdrawal. The study cohort included 8 liver transplant recipients, of whom 3 were classified as tolerant and 5 as non-tolerant. Broad study findings and their caveats: Donor-reactive sequences declined more than third party-reactive ones, suggesting partial antigen-specific deletion unrelated to withdrawal success. A significant post-transplant decrease in circulating donor-reactive CD4 TCRbeta sequences was observed in most of the 8 subjects, irrespective of tolerance or HCV status. Low numbers of available donor cells limited the measurable donor-reactive repertoire in a couple of subjects. The conclusions were preliminary, being limited by small, heterogeneous patient numbers and by non-standardized post-transplant time points. Without allograft tissue specimens, donor-reactive T cells may have migrated into the graft rather than being deleted. Once repertoire turnover was taken into account, donor-reactive detection showed a significant reduction for CD4 in 7 of 8 subjects and for CD8 in 8 of 8.

Using immunoSEQ, frozen genomic DNA was subjected to high-throughput TCRbeta CDR3 sequencing, a process that included PCR amplification, mapping, bias correction and internal controls. The authors' analysis ran thus. Only productive rearrangements were retained, and each unique TCRbeta sequence was defined by its CDR3 nucleotide sequence together with its V and J gene. For classification of a sequence as donor-reactive, at least 5-fold expansion in CFSE-low cells relative to unstimulated pre-transplant cells and a frequency of at least 0.01% were required. Per-subject minimum frequency thresholds, based on the lowest-template unstimulated sample, ensured at least 90% detection power. Repertoire turnover was measured by Jensen-Shannon divergence between the top 1000 TCRbeta sequences post- and pre-transplant. Two-sided Fisher's exact tests were used to test for changes in how often donor-reactive sequences were detected. Imported from immuneACCESS, the table was reduced by TCRdb to in-frame sequences with V and J called. These copies leave out some clones; in studies compared against another copy, an unresolved V gene accounts for under half, and the cause of the remainder is not known. V, J and clone size were drawn from that table, and D and trimming were deduced from the DNA. The sample contains some 60,000 clones, about two thirds of them found a single time. About 2.8% of the sample is held by the ten biggest clonotypes.

This sample comprised CD4+ T cells from blood, obtained at the approximately 15-month timepoint. The sequence came from a human patient who received a liver transplant. Some T cells may have been brought in with the graft after a transplant. In this chain, TRBV2 is recombined with TRBJ2-7; 12 junctional bases match TRBD1. The nucleotide sequence is TGTGCCAGCAGTGCGGGACAGGGGGCGTGGGAGCAGTACTTC. Its protein is CASSAGQGAWEQYF.